Listed here are 14 T cell receptor beta chains from one sample, sequenced in a study of response to subunit inactivated influenza vaccine. TCRdb re-called the RT-PCR reads through MiXCR, storing one row per CDR3 protein. Seen here are under 800,000 distinct CDR3 sequences, approximately 15% observed once, and the top ten hold around 6.5%. The sequences come from PBMCs from blood, collected less than 15 days before vaccination. The receptors were gathered from a man aged 45 to 65 who received an inactivated influenza vaccine.

The chain couples TRBV12-3 or TRBV12-4 to TRBJ2-5, with 16 bases that match TRBD2. After removal of 6 bases from V and 5 bases from J, the junction contained 12 bases not matched to a gene. The CDR3 is made up of 18 amino acids. The DNA of the CDR3 is TGTGCCAGCAGCCGAACTGCTGGGACTAGCGGGAGGGCGGAGACCCAGTACTTC. It translates to CASSRTAGTSGRAETQYF.

This clonotype appeared a few times. V usage is TRBV6-6 and J usage is TRBJ2-7; tentatively, D is TRBD1 (6 bases). CDR3 size: 12 residues. Germline V gene sequence: CDR1 MNHNY, CDR2 SVGAGI (reference sequence). The V and J ends lost 7 bases and 5 bases respectively, with 12 bases between them. CDR3 residues: CASKDSSHEQYF. The CDR3, as DNA: TGTGCCAGCAAGGACAGTTCCCACGAGCAGTACTTC.

The chain joins TRBV7-9 to TRBJ2-3; D is perhaps TRBD1 (5 bases). The CDR3 is 14 amino acids. The germline CDR1 and CDR2 sequences are SEHNR and FQNEAQ (reference sequence). Trimming left V 5 bases short and J 2 bases short, with 11 bases between. CDR3 sequence (DNA): TGTGCCAGCAGCCGCAGGGTTAACACAGATACGCAGTATTTT. Protein sequence: CASSRRVNTDTQYF.

The rearrangement uses TRBV7-9 and TRBJ2-1; 13 bases align to TRBD2. V was clipped by 1 base and J by 9 bases; unmatched bases: 3. The CDR3 runs to 15 residues. CDR1 SEHNR and CDR2 FQNEAQ come from the germline V gene (reference sequence). CDR3 in amino acids: CASSLGTSGSIEQFF. The CDR3 bases are TGTGCCAGCAGCTTAGGGACTAGCGGGAGCATTGAGCAGTTCTTC.

This clonotype was counted at least ten times. The chain carries TRBV5-6 and TRBJ2-2; the match to TRBD1 covers 7 bases. The germline CDR1 and CDR2 sequences are SGHDT and YYEEEE. The CDR3 extends over 15 amino acids. V lost 3 bases to trimming and J lost 4 bases; unmatched junction nucleotides: 6. This CDR3 is CASSYRGMGTGELFF. The CDR3 DNA follows: TGTGCCAGCAGCTACAGGGGAATGGGCACCGGGGAGCTGTTTTTT.

This clonotype was seen only a few times. The CDR3 DNA reads TGTGCCACCAGCGGGGCCTCCTACAATGAGCAGTTCTTC. It yields the protein CATSGASYNEQFF. The V call is TRBV15, the J call TRBJ2-1; maybe TRBD1 (5 bases). Germline CDR1 reads LNHNV; CDR2 reads YYDKDF (reference sequence). CDR3 size: 13 residues. The V end was cut by 5 bases, the J end by 0 bases, with 5 bases between. The full variable domain, its missing parts supplied by reference TRBV15 and TRBJ2-1, is DAMVIQNPRYQVTQFGKPVTLSCSQTLNHNVMYWYQQKSSQAPKLLFHYYDKDFNNEADTPDNFQSRRPNTSFCFLDIRSPGLGDTAMYLCATSGASYNEQFFGPGTRLTVL.

This clonotype has just a few counts. The chain is built from TRBV4-1 and TRBJ1-1; 8 bases fit TRBD1. The CDR3 has 16 residues. The germline CDR1 and CDR2 sequences are MGHRA and YSYEKL. V shed 0 bases and J 5 bases; nucleotides not matched to a gene: 8. The CDR3 DNA sequence: TGCGCCAGCAGCCAAGACGGACAGGGAGGTCGTACTGAAGCTTTCTTT. Translated, it gives CASSQDGQGGRTEAFF.

J is TRBJ2-5 and V is TRBV20-1, with 11 bases identical to TRBD2. Germline V gene lookup returns CDR1 DFQATT and CDR2 SNEGSKA (reference sequence). This CDR3 has 18 amino acids. Trimming took 4 bases from V and 1 from J; bases not matched to a gene: 14. The CDR3 reads CSANLILPGLAAQETQYF. Written as DNA, the CDR3 is TGCAGTGCTAACCTAATTCTACCGGGACTAGCGGCCCAAGAGACCCAGTACTTC.

This clonotype was counted between two and nine times. This sequence joins TRBV12-3 or TRBV12-4 and TRBJ2-3; no firm D call. The CDR3 totals 13 residues. V gave up 2 bases and J gave up 5 bases, with 8 bases separating them. The CDR3 sequence is CASSLRARDTQYF. CDR3 in DNA: TGTGCCAGCAGTTTAAGAGCCCGAGATACGCAGTATTTT.

The chain links TRBV12-3 or TRBV12-4 to TRBJ1-4; no reliable D call. The CDR3 sequence is 13 residues long. The V end was cut by 2 bases, the J end by 11 bases, with 12 bases between. Written as DNA, the CDR3 is TGTGCCAGCAGTTTATTGGGTGTGGGGAAACTGTTTTTT. Translation: CASSLLGVGKLFF.

This rearrangement joins TRBV28 to TRBJ2-3; 11 nucleotides line up with TRBD2. From germline, CDR1 is MDHEN and CDR2 SYDVKM. The CDR3 has 19 amino acids. The J segment lost 3 bases and the V segment lost 10 bases, leaving 21 bases of the junction unmatched. CDR3 nucleotides: TGTGCCATCTCAGCTTTTCGGTCCGTAGCGGGAGGGCCGACAGATACGCAGTATTTT. Protein sequence: CAISAFRSVAGGPTDTQYF.

This clonotype was seen a handful of times. V usage is TRBV20-1 and J usage is TRBJ1-1; D might be TRBD1 (5 bases). The CDR3 is made up of 13 amino acids. The V and J ends lost 6 bases and 4 bases respectively, with 15 bases between them. Germline V gives CDR1 DFQATT, CDR2 SNEGSKA (reference sequence). CDR3 region: CSASLGGATEAFF. The CDR3 DNA follows: TGCAGTGCAAGCCTGGGTGGGGCCACTGAAGCTTTCTTT.

The chain recombines TRBV3-1 with TRBJ1-2; 8 nucleotides match TRBD1. The CDR3 consists of 14 residues. The V segment lost 1 base and the J segment 9 bases; nucleotides outside the gene matches: 7. CDR1 and CDR2 (germline): LGHDT, YNNKEL (reference sequence). CDR3 DNA: TGTGCCAGCAGCCAAGTTCCAGGGGGCGCACGCTACACCTTC. Its protein is CASSQVPGGARYTF. Full variable domain (outside the CDR3, taken from reference TRBV3-1 and TRBJ1-2): DTAVSQTPKYLVTQMGNDKSIKCEQNLGHDTMYWYKQDSKKFLKIMFSYNNKELIINETVPNRFSPKSPDKAHLNLHINSLELGDSAVYFCASSQVPGGARYTFGSGTRLTVV.

The chain combines TRBV19 with TRBJ2-5; D is undetermined. Germline V gene lookup returns CDR1 LNHDA and CDR2 SQIVND (reference sequence). Trimming removed 7 bases at V and 0 bases at J, with 9 bases between. The CDR3 length is 13 residues. The CDR3: CASKPGNQETQYF. The CDR3 nucleotides are TGTGCCAGTAAGCCAGGCAACCAAGAGACCCAGTACTTC. The variable domain in full, completed from reference TRBV19 and TRBJ2-5, reads DGGITQSPKYLFRKEGQNVTLSCEQNLNHDAMYWYRQDPGQGLRLIYYSQIVNDFQKGDIAEGYSVSREKKESFPLTVTSAQKNPTAFYLCASKPGNQETQYFGPGTRLLVL.